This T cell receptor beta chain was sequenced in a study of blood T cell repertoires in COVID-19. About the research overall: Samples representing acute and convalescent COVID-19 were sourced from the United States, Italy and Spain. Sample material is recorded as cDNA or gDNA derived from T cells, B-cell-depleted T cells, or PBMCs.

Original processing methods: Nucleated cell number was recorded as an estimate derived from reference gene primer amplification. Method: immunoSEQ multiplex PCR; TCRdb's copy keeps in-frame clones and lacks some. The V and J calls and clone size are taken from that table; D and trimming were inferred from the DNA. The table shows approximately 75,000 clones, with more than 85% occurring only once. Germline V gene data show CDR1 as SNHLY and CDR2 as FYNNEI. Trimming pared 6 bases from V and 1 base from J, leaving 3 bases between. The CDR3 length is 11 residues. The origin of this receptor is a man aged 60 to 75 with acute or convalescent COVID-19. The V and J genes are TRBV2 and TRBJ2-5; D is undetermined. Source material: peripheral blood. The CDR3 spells CASSLQETQYF. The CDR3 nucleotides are TGTGCCAGCAGCCTCCAAGAGACCCAGTACTTC.